This T cell receptor (beta chain) was sequenced during a study of T cell responses to AZD1222 COVID-19 vaccine. Profiling relied on immunoSEQ multiplex PCR, and the TCRdb table lists in-frame clones only, not all of them. The sample holds about 110,000 clones, around 90% seen once. The germline V gene encodes CDR1 MNHEY and CDR2 SVGAGI. The CDR3 totals 16 residues. The V and J ends lost 0 bases and 0 bases respectively, with 11 bases between them. The receptor was derived from an adult in good health. This sequence joins TRBV6-5 and TRBJ1-2; D is perhaps TRBD1 (5 bases). The input for sequencing was peripheral blood, taken on day 0 of AZD1222 vaccination. The CDR3 DNA sequence: TGTGCCAGCAGTTACTCTGGGGGGAGAGCTAACTATGGCTACACCTTC. Protein: CASSYSGGRANYGYTF.